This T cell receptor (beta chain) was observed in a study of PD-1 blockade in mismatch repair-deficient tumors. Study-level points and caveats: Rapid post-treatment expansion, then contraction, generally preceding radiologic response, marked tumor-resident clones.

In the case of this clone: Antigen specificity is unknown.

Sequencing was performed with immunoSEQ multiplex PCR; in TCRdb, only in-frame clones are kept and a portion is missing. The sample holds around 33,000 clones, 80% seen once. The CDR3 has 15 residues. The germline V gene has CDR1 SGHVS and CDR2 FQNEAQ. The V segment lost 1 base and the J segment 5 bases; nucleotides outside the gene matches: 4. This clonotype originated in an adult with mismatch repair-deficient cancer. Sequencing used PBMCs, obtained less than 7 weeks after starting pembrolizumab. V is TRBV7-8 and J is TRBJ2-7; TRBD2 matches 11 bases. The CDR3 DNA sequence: TGTGCCAGCAGCTTAGTAGCGGGAGGGCCACACGAGCAGTACTTC. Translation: CASSLVAGGPHEQYF.